This T cell receptor beta chain was identified in a study of OX40 agonist ivuxolimab in advanced cancers. Looking at the study overall: Prior anti-PD-1, anti-PD-L1 or anti-CTLA-4 therapy did not bar entry, and about 40% had some. General study results and limits: Among the lowest peripheral clonal expansion occurred in 0.1-3.0 mg/kg partial responders.

The CDR3 is 15 residues long. Looked up from germline, CDR1 is SGDLS and CDR2 is YYNGEE. The ends were cut back, 4 bases at V and 1 base at J, with 15 bases in the middle. As regards this clone: Antigen specificity is unknown.

Measured with immunoSEQ multiplex PCR; TCRdb has only the in-frame clones, and not every one. Counted here are roughly 35,000 clones, roughly four fifths occurring once; the ten biggest clones make up about 2%. Excluded were patients having autoimmune disease history or systemic immunosuppression. Patients had blood sampled at baseline and again on cycle 4 day 1 and cycle 7 day 1. Source: CD4+ or CD8+ T cells sorted from blood, taken in a trial of the OX40 agonist ivuxolimab. V gene TRBV9 combines with J gene TRBJ2-7; D not resolved. The TCR originated in an adult with an advanced solid tumor such as melanoma, head and neck, liver or kidney cancer. The CDR3 region is CASSPWAYGSYEQYF. The CDR3, as DNA: TGTGCCAGCAGCCCCTGGGCCTACGGTTCCTACGAGCAGTACTTC. The complete variable domain, with remaining parts taken from reference TRBV9 and TRBJ2-7, reads DSGVTQTPKHLITATGQRVTLRCSPRSGDLSVYWYQQSLDQGLQFLIQYYNGEERAKGNILERFSAQQFPDLHSELNLSSLELGDSALYFCASSPWAYGSYEQYFGPGTRLTVT.